The clone carrying this TCR beta chain was seen more than once but under ten times. Its antigen is undetermined. The time point here: persistent/refractory GD, antithyroid drugs over 5 years with positive TRAb. Researchers made the TCR library from RNA that was extracted from PBMCs. Patients of an endocrinology department in Xi'an, China, were included. Researchers made TCR beta libraries by using iRepertoire HTBI primers and running Arm-PCR on CDR3 regions. In TCRdb, the multiplex PCR reads were re-called with MiXCR into one record per CDR3 protein. The top ten clones hold around 21% of a sample with 300,000 to 500,000 distinct CDR3 sequences, more than 20% of them seen once. The entry originates in a study of regulatory T cells in long-lasting Graves disease. Per germline, CDR1 SQVTM and CDR2 ANQGSEA. V shed 4 bases and J shed 2 bases, with 15 bases lying between them. The CDR3 is 14 amino acids. General study results and limits: Possibly, too few samples lowered accuracy.

The receptor was isolated from a female donor with Graves disease. The sample was peripheral blood mononuclear cells (PBMCs), taken when the disease was refractory, from a patient treated with antithyroid drugs. The chain has TRBV29-1 and TRBJ2-7; D remains unclear. CDR3 protein: CSVGKAQSTYEQYF. CDR3 bases: TGCAGCGTTGGGAAAGCGCAGTCTACCTACGAGCAGTACTTC.